These 12 T cell receptor beta chains came from one sample sequenced in a study of T cell responses to AZD1222 COVID-19 vaccine. Sequencing was performed with immunoSEQ multiplex PCR; in TCRdb, only in-frame clones are kept and a portion is missing. The sample holds 150,000 to 160,000 clones, approximately 91% seen once. The sequences come from peripheral blood, collected after recovery from COVID-19. These TCRs come from an adult who had recovered from COVID-19.

This chain joins TRBV6-1 and TRBJ1-4; D ambiguous. CDR1 and CDR2 from the germline V gene are MNHNS and SASEGT. The CDR3 loop spans 15 amino acids. V shed 2 bases and J shed 5 bases, with 12 bases lying between them. In DNA form, the CDR3 reads TGTGCCAGCAGTGAATCGTCAGAGCGAAATGAAAAACTGTTTTTT. It is translated as CASSESSERNEKLFF.

V and J are TRBV2 and TRBJ2-1, with D tentatively TRBD1 (7 bases). Germline V gene data show CDR1 as SNHLY and CDR2 as FYNNEI. Trimming took 8 bases from V and 6 from J, leaving 20 bases between them. The CDR3 is 15 residues long. As DNA, the CDR3 is TGTGCCAGCCTGATGGGCGGGACAGCCTTCAATGAGCAGTTCTTC. Translated, it gives CASLMGGTAFNEQFF.

This clone showed up just once. The chain carries TRBV3-1 (or the pseudogene TRBV3-2) and TRBJ2-7; 7 bases are shared with TRBD2. CDR1 is LGHDT and CDR2 is YNNKEL in the germline V gene (reference sequence). The CDR3 loop spans 14 amino acids. V lost 3 bases to trimming and J lost 0 bases; unmatched junction nucleotides: 2. Here the CDR3 reads CASSHSGGSYEQYF. The CDR3 DNA sequence: TGTGCCAGCAGCCATTCGGGGGGCTCCTACGAGCAGTACTTC.

The rearrangement joins TRBV3-1 (or the pseudogene TRBV3-2) to TRBJ1-6; the D is unclear. Germline CDR1 LGHDT, CDR2 YNNKEL (reference sequence). The CDR3 has 17 amino acids. V gave up 5 bases and J gave up 7 bases, with 21 bases separating them. The CDR3 loop is CASSTYQVRRMNSPLHF. The DNA for the CDR3 is TGTGCCAGCAGCACCTACCAGGTCCGCCGAATGAATTCACCCCTCCACTTT.

This clone appeared a single time. The V call is TRBV7-6, the J call TRBJ1-3; tentatively, D is TRBD1 (5 bases). CDR1 and CDR2 from the germline V gene are SGHVS and FNYEAQ. The CDR3 covers 16 residues. V was clipped by 3 bases and J by 2 bases, with 14 bases between them. The CDR3 sequence: CASSFTSGFTGNTIYF. CDR3 nucleotides: TGTGCCAGCAGCTTTACTTCAGGGTTCACTGGAAACACCATATATTTT.

This chain links TRBV7-3 with TRBJ2-7; D is perhaps TRBD1 (6 bases). V lost 4 bases to trimming and J lost 5 bases, with 12 bases between them. The CDR3 spans 13 residues. Germline lookup yields CDR1 SGHTA and CDR2 FQGTGA. The CDR3 DNA sequence: TGTGCCAGCAGCTCAGTACAGGGAAACGAGCAGTACTTC. This translates into CASSSVQGNEQYF. The whole variable domain, filled in from reference TRBV7-3 and TRBJ2-7, reads GAGVSQTPSNKVTEKGKYVELRCDPISGHTALYWYRQSLGQGPEFLIYFQGTGAADDSGLPNDRFFAVRPEGSVSTLKIQRTERGDSAVYLCASSSVQGNEQYFGPGTRLTVT.

V usage is TRBV15 and J usage is TRBJ2-2; D is undetermined. Germline V gene sequence: CDR1 LNHNV, CDR2 YYDKDF (reference sequence). This CDR3 spans 15 amino acids. V was pared by 0 bases and J by 4 bases, with 9 bases between. This chain's CDR3 is CATSRDWATTGELFF. The CDR3 bases are TGTGCCACCAGCAGAGATTGGGCCACCACCGGGGAGCTGTTTTTT.

The genes are TRBV2 and TRBJ2-5; D may be TRBD2 (5 bases). The CDR3 runs to 14 residues. Trimming shortened V by 3 bases and J by 2 bases, and 10 bases separated the two germline ends. CDR1 SNHLY and CDR2 FYNNEI come from the germline V gene. The CDR3 loop is CASSDTSGQETQYF. CDR3 DNA sequence: TGTGCCAGCAGTGATACCTCGGGACAAGAGACCCAGTACTTC. The full variable domain, with the rest looked up from reference TRBV2 and TRBJ2-5, is EPEVTQTPSHQVTQMGQEVILRCVPISNHLYFYWYRQILGQKVEFLVSFYNNEISEKSEIFDDQFSVERPDGSNFTLKIRSTKLEDSAMYFCASSDTSGQETQYFGPGTRLLVL.

CDR3 coding DNA: TGTGCCAGCAGATCCCGGACTACCCAAGAGACCCAGTACTTC. It codes for CASRSRTTQETQYF. The chain has TRBV27 and TRBJ2-5, with a weak D call TRBD2 (6 bases). V lost 6 bases and J 1 base, leaving 12 bases between the germline ends. Germline V gene data show CDR1 as MNHEY and CDR2 as SMNVEV (reference sequence). The CDR3 extends over 14 amino acids.

The chain is built from TRBV19 and TRBJ2-2, with a tentative D call TRBD2 (5 bases). CDR1 and CDR2 from the germline V gene are LNHDA and SQIVND (reference sequence). The V gene lost 5 bases and the J gene lost 0 bases, with 13 bases spanning the gap. The CDR3 runs 16 residues. The CDR3 here is CASSEMGGPNTGELFF. The CDR3 DNA reads TGTGCCAGTAGTGAGATGGGCGGGCCGAACACCGGGGAGCTGTTTTTT.

This clone was detected only once. V gene TRBV6-4 combines with J gene TRBJ2-1, with D unclear. The CDR3 runs to 13 residues. Trimming took 3 bases from V and 5 from J, leaving 8 bases between them. Germline V gene data show CDR1 as MRHNA and CDR2 as SNTAGT. The CDR3 coding sequence is TGTGCCAGCAGTGAGGCAGACCACAATGAGCAGTTCTTC. Protein sequence: CASSEADHNEQFF.

The chain carries TRBV5-1 and TRBJ2-7; weak D call: TRBD2 (6 bases). This CDR3 region has 13 residues. Germline assignment: CDR1 SGHRS and CDR2 YFSETQ. Trimming left V 4 bases short and J 5 bases short, with 13 bases between. CDR3 nucleotide sequence: TGCGCCAGCAGCAAAGCGGGTTACGACGAGCAGTACTTC. Its protein product is CASSKAGYDEQYF.